This T cell receptor (beta chain) emerged from a study of T cell changes during pregnancy in multiple sclerosis (dated by TCRdb to 2018 to 2020). For the wider study: In women with multiple sclerosis, the researchers looked at how the T cell repertoire shifted as pregnancy progressed.

The library was built by means of the immunoSEQ multiplex PCR assay. What TCRdb holds here is the immuneACCESS table cut down to in-frame rearrangements. Part of the clones is not present; checked against another copy, under half of the missing clones reflect an unresolved V gene, and the others are unexplained. Within this sample are roughly 61,000 clones, with more than 80% of them counted one time only. The ten largest clonotypes hold 0.89% of the sample. As regards this clone: Its cognate antigen has yet to be identified. No qualities accompany the bases; no much larger clone lies one base away.

This TCR was recovered from a female donor in good health, enrolled as a control in a pregnancy study. The sample consisted of peripheral blood, taken in the first trimester of pregnancy.

The nucleotide sequence is given as TGTGCCAGTAGTATAGGAGGAACAGATACGCAGTATTTT. This gives the protein CASSIGGTDTQYF. The rearrangement combines TRBV19 with TRBJ2-3; no D segment can be confidently identified. The CDR3 has 13 amino acids, counting the end cysteine and phenylalanine. The sequence is cut down to CDR3 DNA, 39 bases in frame from base 1. V is pared back by 1 base and J by 3 bases, with 5 bases lying between the germline termini. Taken from the germline V gene (reference sequence), the CDR1 and CDR2 loops are LNHDA and SQIVND.